This T cell receptor (beta chain) was obtained from a study of blood T cell repertoires in COVID-19. On the study more broadly: Samples representing acute and convalescent COVID-19 were sourced from the United States, Italy and Spain.

The CDR3 runs to 15 residues. The V gene lost 7 bases and the J gene lost 1 base, with 16 bases spanning the gap. The V gene's germline CDR1 is ENHRY and CDR2 SYGVKD. Sequencing was performed with immunoSEQ multiplex PCR; in TCRdb, only in-frame clones are kept and a portion is missing. The sample shows 40,000 to 45,000 clones, more than 85% of them seen only once. Material for sequencing was peripheral blood. The chain combines TRBV10-3 with TRBJ1-1; a weak D match, TRBD1 (5 bases). The sequence came from a human donor in a cohort sampled during active COVID-19. The CDR3, as DNA: TGTGCCATCAAGACAGTCGGTGTAGGGAACACTGAAGCTTTCTTT. As protein: CAIKTVGVGNTEAFF.